The sequence of this T cell receptor beta chain was determined in a study of Graves' ophthalmopathy and Graves' hyperthyroidism (dated by TCRdb to between 2017 and 2018). Some background on the complete study: Peripheral blood was collected at initial diagnosis, before any treatment. The study used signatures of the TCR beta repertoire to tell Graves' ophthalmopathy apart from Graves' hyperthyroidism and to predict which patients would progress to ophthalmopathy. In total, approximately 130 blood samples were TCR-sequenced: roughly 45 ophthalmopathy, approximately 75 hyperthyroidism and some 17 hyperthyroidism-to-ophthalmopathy patients. A discovery set of 95 to 100 patients (approximately 45 ophthalmopathy, 55 to 65 stable hyperthyroidism) was enrolled to explore V-J signatures distinguishing ophthalmopathy from hyperthyroidism. For independent validation, a separate cohort was made up of approximately 19 hyperthyroidism patients plus 17 patients who later progressed from hyperthyroidism to ophthalmopathy. T-cell repertoires of thyroid tissue and blood were compared in six or seven hyperthyroidism patients. Once sampling was done, hyperthyroidism patients were given methimazole at a starting dose of 30 mg daily, while ophthalmopathy patients were given high-dose intravenous methylprednisolone.

For repertoire sequencing, the TCR beta CDR3 regions were amplified from RNA transcripts. A first-round RT-PCR used HTBI primers with the Qiagen OneStep RT-PCR kit, followed by a second-round multiplex PCR, size selection and purification. The libraries underwent paired-end sequencing with 100 bp reads on an Illumina HiSeq2000. Under the source paper's analysis protocol: SOAPnuke was used to process the reads, removing any read that contained adapters or uncalled bases, had a mean Phred below 15, or lacked an exact match to the constant primer or identifier. High-quality paired reads were merged with COPE v1.2.5. Each unique nucleotide sequence was defined as a clonotype, and clonotypes were aligned to IMGT TRB V, D and J references with MiTCR v1.1. The analysis was limited to V-J combinations with a frequency above 0.0001, which together covered 98% to 99.2% of repertoires. For each V-J combination, a TCR clonal expansion and chaos score was defined as F50 clonal expansion divided by the chaos observed in the TCRdist matrix. Features were reduced by Welch's t-statistics and random forest to approximately 13 V-J combinations, which fed a naive Bayes classifier. The Morisita-Horn index was used to measure how similar the thyroid and blood repertoires were. TCRdb cleaned the public reads at Q25 with fastp, built clones with MiXCR and kept in-frame beta chains. Entries that share a CDR3 protein sequence are merged under the most common genes and DNA. TCRdb, not the authors, supplied the V and J calls. The sample profile shows about 700,000 distinct CDR3 sequences; roughly 40% of them were found once. 40% to 55% of the sample is held by the ten biggest clonotypes.

The CDR3 numbers 15 residues from cysteine through phenylalanine. Only the CDR3 part of the read is kept: 45 bases, read in frame from the first base. Cut back by 6 bases and 8 bases, the V and J ends lie 22 bases apart. About this clonotype: The target of this receptor is not known. It has no much larger one-base neighbor in the sample; base qualities were not kept.

Beyond this particular receptor, the publication reports: No statistical method was used to predetermine the sample size, and group allocation was not hidden from the investigators. Among expanded thyroid clonotypes with frequency above 0.001, most also showed up in blood, which suggests that blood repertoires may reflect the thyroid immune response. In cross-validation, the 13-signature model distinguished ophthalmopathy from stable hyperthyroidism with around 86% sensitivity and 81.08% specificity, while in the test set the corresponding values were approximately 80% and 75%. In validation, the model predicted ophthalmopathy progression with nearly 71% sensitivity and 72.22% specificity; some 13 predicted patients were CT-confirmed with GO in a median of about 6.1 months.

Ophthalmopathy patients had moderately to severely active disease, Clinical Activity Score of at least 3, NOSPECS grade of at least 4, and disease duration under 3 months. Patients with other autoimmune diseases, uncontrolled infections, pregnancy or lactation were excluded from the study. Diagnosis relied on clinical symptoms, serum thyroxine, TRAb, thyroid ultrasound and orbital computed tomography. Using Ficoll-Paque density gradient centrifugation, PBMCs were isolated from 9.5 to 10 ml of fresh peripheral blood. Trizol reagent was used to extract the total RNA, and its quality was then checked on an Agilent 2100 Bioanalyzer.

Material for sequencing was peripheral blood. The rearranged segments are TRBV12-3 or TRBV12-4 and TRBJ1-2, with a weak D call of TRBD1 (6 bases match). The sequence was obtained from an adult man with Graves' ophthalmopathy. The CDR3 has the sequence CASSHRRQGQRGYTF. The DNA sequence is TGTGCCAGCAGCCATAGAAGGCAGGGACAACGAGGCTACACCTTC.